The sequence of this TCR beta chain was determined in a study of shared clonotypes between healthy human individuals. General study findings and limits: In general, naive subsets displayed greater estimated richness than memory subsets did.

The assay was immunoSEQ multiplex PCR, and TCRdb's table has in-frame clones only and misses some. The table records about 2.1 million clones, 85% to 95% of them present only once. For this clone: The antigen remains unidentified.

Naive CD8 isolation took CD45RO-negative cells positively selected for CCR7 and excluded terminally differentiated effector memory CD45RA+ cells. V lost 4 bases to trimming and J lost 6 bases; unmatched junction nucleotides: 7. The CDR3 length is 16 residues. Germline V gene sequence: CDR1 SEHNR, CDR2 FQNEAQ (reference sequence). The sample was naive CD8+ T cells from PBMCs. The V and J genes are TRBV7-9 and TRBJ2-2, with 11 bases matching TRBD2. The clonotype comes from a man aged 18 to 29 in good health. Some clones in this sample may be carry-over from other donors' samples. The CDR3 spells CASSSRLAGFPGELFF. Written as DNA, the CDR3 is TGTGCCAGCAGCTCTCGACTAGCGGGATTCCCCGGGGAGCTGTTTTTT.